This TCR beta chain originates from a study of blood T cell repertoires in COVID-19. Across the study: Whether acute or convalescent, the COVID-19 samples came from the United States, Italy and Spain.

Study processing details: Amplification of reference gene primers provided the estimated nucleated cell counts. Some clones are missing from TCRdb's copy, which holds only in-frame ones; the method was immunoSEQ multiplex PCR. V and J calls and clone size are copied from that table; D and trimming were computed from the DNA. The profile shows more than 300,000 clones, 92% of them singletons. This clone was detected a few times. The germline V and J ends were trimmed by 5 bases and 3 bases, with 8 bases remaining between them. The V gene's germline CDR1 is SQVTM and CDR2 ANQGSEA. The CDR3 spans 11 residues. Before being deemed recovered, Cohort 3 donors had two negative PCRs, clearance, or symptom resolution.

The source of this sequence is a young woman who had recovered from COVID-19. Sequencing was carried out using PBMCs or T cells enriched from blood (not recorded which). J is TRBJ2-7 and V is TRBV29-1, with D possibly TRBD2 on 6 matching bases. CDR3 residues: CSVWRGYEQYF. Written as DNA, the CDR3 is TGCAGCGTTTGGAGGGGCTACGAGCAGTACTTC.